The 25 T cell receptor beta chains in this list originate from one sample, sequenced in a study of molecular identifiers for immune sequencing clone quantification. MiXCR was run by TCRdb on the PCR reads, yielding one entry per CDR3 protein. This table holds about 630,000 distinct CDR3 sequences, about 25% found once. The sequencing input was naive CD8+ T cells from blood, with Jurkat cell RNA spiked in. Subset denoted: FACS-sorted CD8+CD4-CCR7+CD45RA+ naive T cells. These receptor sequences come from a human donor in good health. Some libraries in this study had Jurkat cell RNA spiked in.

The rearrangement links TRBV14 to TRBJ1-3, with a tentative D call TRBD1 (5 bases). Germline CDR1 reads SGHDN; CDR2 reads FVKESK. V shed 0 bases and J shed 4 bases, with 7 bases lying between them. CDR3 size: 14 residues. The CDR3 reads CASSQDQGGNTIYF. For the CDR3, the DNA is TGTGCCAGCAGCCAAGACCAGGGAGGAAACACCATATATTTT.

The rearrangement joins TRBV30 to TRBJ1-2, with D possibly TRBD1 on 5 matching bases. Germline V CDR1 and CDR2: GTSNPN, SVGIG (reference sequence). V gave up 8 bases and J gave up 5 bases, with 18 bases separating them. The CDR3 runs to 13 residues. The CDR3: CARDSTRGYGYTF. The CDR3 DNA sequence: TGTGCCCGGGACTCTACCCGGGGTTATGGCTACACCTTC.

The rearrangement links TRBV7-9 to TRBJ2-1; TRBD2 matches 9 bases. V gave up 5 bases and J gave up 10 bases; unmatched junction bases: 12. This CDR3 contains 15 residues. Per the germline V gene, CDR1 is SEHNR and CDR2 is FQNEAQ (reference sequence). Written as DNA, the CDR3 is TGTGCCAGCAGCCCCTTAGCGGGGGATCAATTGGAGCAGTTCTTC. It encodes CASSPLAGDQLEQFF.

This clonotype was counted many times. The CDR3 DNA reads as TGCAGCGTTGAAGGGGGGTTCTACAATGAGCAGTTCTTC. Translating gives CSVEGGFYNEQFF. The J gene is TRBJ2-1, the V gene TRBV29-1, with D possibly called TRBD1 or TRBD2 (5 bases each). The V end lost 1 base, the J end lost 3 bases, and 7 bases lay between the germline ends. The V gene's germline CDR1 is SQVTM and CDR2 ANQGSEA. The CDR3 length is 13 residues.

This clonotype was recorded many times. The V and J genes are TRBV5-4 and TRBJ2-7, with 8 positions matching TRBD1. This CDR3 region has 13 residues. The germline CDR1 and CDR2 sequences are SGHNT and YYREEE (reference sequence). Trimming removed 4 bases from V and 7 bases from J; junction bases left unmatched: 7. CDR3 amino acids: CASSPTYRGEQYF. For the CDR3, the DNA is TGTGCCAGCAGCCCGACGTACAGGGGGGAGCAGTACTTC.

This clonotype was detected ten times or more. The chain carries TRBV7-9 and TRBJ1-5, with a possible D match to TRBD1 (6 bases). This CDR3 comprises 15 residues. V dropped 3 bases and J dropped 7 bases, with 16 bases sitting between them. CDR1 is SEHNR, CDR2 FQNEAQ, per germline (reference sequence). This CDR3 reads CASSFSGGGRQPQHF. For the CDR3, the DNA is TGTGCCAGCAGCTTTTCGGGAGGGGGAAGGCAGCCCCAGCATTTT.

Remarks on this clonotype: A much larger clone lies a single base off, so this may be a read error. The chain recombines TRBV6-1 with TRBJ1-1; D is undetermined. Germline CDR1 reads MNHNS; CDR2 reads SASEGT. The CDR3 has 13 amino acids. Trimming took 8 bases from V and 4 from J, leaving 14 bases between them. As DNA, the CDR3 is TGTGCCAGCCGTGCCAGACTGCCCACTGAAGCTTTCTTT. Protein sequence: CASRARLPTEAFF.

This clonotype has just a few counts. CDR3 coding DNA: TGTGCCAGTAGGGAGAGTTTTACTAGCACAGATACGCAGTATTTT. Translation: CASRESFTSTDTQYF. The chain combines TRBV19 with TRBJ2-3; the D is unclear. V lost 6 bases and J lost 0, with 13 bases in between. CDR1 and CDR2 (germline): LNHDA, SQIVND (reference sequence). There are 15 residues in the CDR3.

This clonotype occurred a few times. This rearrangement joins TRBV11-2 to TRBJ1-6; TRBD1 is a possible D gene (6 bases). The V end lost 4 bases, the J end lost 6 bases, and 16 bases lay between the germline ends. This CDR3 spans 16 amino acids. Looked up from germline, CDR1 is SGHAT and CDR2 is FQNNGV. In nucleotides, the CDR3 is TGTGCCAGCAGCTACAATCTCGGACAGCTTAATTCACCCCTCCACTTT. Translated: CASSYNLGQLNSPLHF.

This clonotype has only a few counts. The chain links TRBV2 to TRBJ1-4; D unresolved. The CDR3 sequence is 18 residues long. CDR1 is SNHLY, CDR2 FYNNEI, per germline. V lost 1 base and J 5 bases, leaving 20 bases between the germline ends. This CDR3 reads CASSEEGRRTTQNEKLFF. CDR3 nucleotides: TGTGCCAGCAGTGAAGAGGGTAGACGGACCACGCAAAATGAAAAACTGTTTTTT.

The chain employs TRBV21-1 and TRBJ2-7; the table's TRBD1 call for D was not verified on the DNA. TRBV21-1 is described as a pseudogene. This CDR3 has 14 residues. The CDR3 protein is CASSRRDLSHEQYF. In nucleotides, the CDR3 is TGTGCCAGCAGTCGTCGGGATTTATCGCACGAGCAGTACTTC.

This clonotype was picked up a small number of times. V and J are TRBV7-2 and TRBJ2-3; 7 bases match TRBD2. Unmatched junction bases numbered 20, after V lost 5 bases and J lost 0 bases. CDR1 SGHTA and CDR2 FQGNSA come from the germline V gene. CDR3 size: 20 residues. CDR3 coding DNA: TGTGCCAGCAGCCAAAGATCAGGGTGGGGCGGGAGCGGTAGCACAGATACGCAGTATTTT. This encodes CASSQRSGWGGSGSTDTQYF.

The chain uses TRBV29-1 and TRBJ2-1, with a tentative D call TRBD2 (6 bases). Germline CDR1 and CDR2: SQVTM and ANQGSEA. The germline V and J ends were trimmed by 4 bases and 4 bases, with 14 bases remaining between them. The CDR3 extends over 14 amino acids. CDR3 sequence (DNA): TGCAGCGTTGTGGAGACTAGAGTTTACAATGAGCAGTTCTTC. Translated, it gives CSVVETRVYNEQFF.

This clonotype was found once. This chain joins TRBV19 and TRBJ2-7; D unclear. The germline gives CDR1 LNHDA, CDR2 SQIVND (reference sequence). Between the trimmed V and J ends, which lost 8 bases and 1 base, there was a span of 15 bases. The CDR3 is made up of 14 amino acids. CDR3 in amino acids: CASHERPSSYEQYF. Written as DNA, the CDR3 is TGTGCCAGTCACGAGCGACCGTCTTCCTACGAGCAGTACTTC.

This clonotype turned up a few times. This sequence joins TRBV23-1 and TRBJ1-1; D is unresolved. TRBV23-1 is an ORF, and what it does is uncertain. This CDR3 comprises 15 residues. The V end lost 0 bases, the J end lost 3 bases, and 11 bases lay between the germline ends. The CDR3, as DNA: TGCGCCAGCAGTCAATCGCATTTAAGAGACACTGAAGCTTTCTTT. Protein product: CASSQSHLRDTEAFF.

This chain connects TRBV19 to TRBJ2-7; D is tentatively TRBD1 or TRBD2 (6 bases each). The CDR3 contains 13 residues. Trimming cost V 3 bases and J 7 bases, with 13 bases left between them. Looked up from germline, CDR1 is LNHDA and CDR2 is SQIVND (reference sequence). CDR3 sequence reads: CASSIGGAGEQYF. CDR3 nucleotides: TGTGCCAGTAGTATCGGGGGCGCCGGGGAGCAGTACTTC.

Only a few counts were recorded for this clonotype. This rearrangement joins TRBV25-1 to TRBJ2-1, with TRBD2 matching over 8 bases. V shed 2 bases, J shed 4 bases, and the junction held 4 bases outside the gene matches. The V gene's germline CDR1 is MGHDK and CDR2 SYGVNS. This CDR3 is built from 15 residues. The CDR3 sequence: CASSETSGYYNEQFF. In nucleotides, the CDR3 is TGTGCCAGCAGTGAAACTAGCGGTTATTACAATGAGCAGTTCTTC. Full variable domain (missing parts from reference TRBV25-1 and TRBJ2-1): EADIYQTPRYLVIGTGKKITLECSQTMGHDKMYWYQQDPGMELHLIHYSYGVNSTEKGDLSSESTVSRIRTEHFPLTLESARPSHTSQYLCASSETSGYYNEQFFGPGTRLTVL.

This clonotype was detected ten times or more. J is TRBJ2-2 and V is TRBV6-2 or TRBV6-3; D is uncertain. The CDR3 is made up of 12 amino acids. From germline, CDR1 is MNHEY and CDR2 SVGEGT. Trimming stripped 0 bases from V and 9 bases from J, with 5 bases between. The CDR3 protein is CASSYSRWELFF. The CDR3, as DNA: TGTGCCAGCAGTTACTCTCGCTGGGAGCTGTTTTTT.

For this clonotype: A read error is possible here, since a much larger clone lies one base away. V and J are TRBV4-1 and TRBJ1-1; D is perhaps TRBD1 (5 bases). This CDR3 spans 16 amino acids. Trimming stripped 4 bases from V and 6 bases from J, with 21 bases between. CDR1 is MGHRA, CDR2 YSYEKL, per germline. CDR3 sequence reads: CASSPLGEQEWSEAFF. CDR3 nucleotides: TGCGCCAGCAGCCCCCTAGGGGAGCAGGAATGGTCTGAAGCTTTCTTT.

In this sample, this clonotype turned up a few times. J is TRBJ1-1 and V is TRBV20-1; 9 positions match TRBD1. Unmatched junction bases numbered 9, after V lost 6 bases and J lost 4 bases. CDR3 length: 14 residues. The germline V gene has CDR1 DFQATT and CDR2 SNEGSKA (reference sequence). The CDR3 region has the DNA TGCAGTGCCATGCCTAAGACAGGGGGCACTGAAGCTTTCTTT. Residues: CSAMPKTGGTEAFF.

This clonotype occurred a few times. The chain combines TRBV3-1 with TRBJ2-5; D is ambiguous. This CDR3 spans 15 amino acids. Trimming left V 0 bases short and J 1 base short, with 9 bases between. Germline V gene data show CDR1 as LGHDT and CDR2 as YNNKEL (reference sequence). The CDR3 here is CASSQDDGLQETQYF. The CDR3, as DNA: TGTGCCAGCAGCCAAGATGATGGTCTCCAAGAGACCCAGTACTTC.

Turning to this clonotype: A read error may be the cause here, since a much bigger clone is one base away. The rearrangement joins TRBV12-3 or TRBV12-4 to TRBJ2-3, with unresolved D. Trimming took 5 bases from V and 3 from J, leaving 12 bases between them. This CDR3 spans 14 amino acids. CDR3 region: CASSPRCATDTQYF. In DNA form, the CDR3 reads TGTGCCAGCAGTCCGAGGTGTGCTACAGATACGCAGTATTTT.

This clonotype has more than one count but fewer than ten. Here the CDR3 reads CASTLGGGLAFF. The CDR3 nucleotides read TGTGCCAGCACTCTGGGGGGGGGGCTAGCTTTCTTT. V gene TRBV12-3 or TRBV12-4 combines with J gene TRBJ1-1; the D gene is possibly TRBD1 (6 bases). CDR3 length: 12 amino acids. Deletions cut 7 bases from V and 10 bases from J, with 16 bases between.

A few counts support this clonotype. Just one base apart from a much larger clone, this may be a read error. The rearrangement links TRBV4-2 to TRBJ1-6; the D gene is possibly TRBD1 (5 bases). Germline V gives CDR1 LGHNA, CDR2 YNFKEQ. This CDR3 is built from 16 residues. The DNA of the CDR3 is TGTGCCAGGAGCCAAGACAGATCATCTCTTAATTCACCCCTCCACTTT. It codes for CARSQDRSSLNSPLHF.

The table lists this clonotype with many counts. The V gene is TRBV27, the J gene TRBJ2-3; D is possibly TRBD1 or TRBD2 (7 bases each). The CDR3 runs to 16 residues. In germline, CDR1 is MNHEY, CDR2 SMNVEV (reference sequence). V gave up 3 bases and J gave up 4 bases, with 17 bases separating them. CDR3 sequence reads: CASSLGGGPRSDTQYF. The CDR3 DNA is TGTGCCAGCAGTTTGGGAGGGGGCCCAAGGTCAGATACGCAGTATTTT.